The clone carrying this T cell receptor beta chain has just one count. This table comes from immunoSEQ multiplex PCR, and its TCRdb copy is limited to in-frame clones, with some not included. The sample records 95,000 to 120,000 clones, around 90% being singletons. This sample was taken from a study of T cells after somatic rescue of genetic block. This CDR3 is built from 15 residues. V was clipped by 1 base and J by 2 bases, with 11 bases between them. CDR1 MNHNS and CDR2 SASEGT come from the germline V gene. The clonotype was recovered from a woman younger than 30. Material for sequencing was peripheral blood mononuclear cells (PBMCs). V is TRBV6-1 and J is TRBJ2-5; D possibly corresponds to TRBD1 (5 bases). The CDR3, as DNA: TGTGCCAGCAGTGAAGTGGTTAGGGGTCAAGAGACCCAGTACTTC. Its translation: CASSEVVRGQETQYF.